Listed below are T cell receptor beta chains from one sample, sequenced in a study of identical twins. TCRdb redid the calling of the 5' RACE reads with MiXCR, one entry per CDR3 protein. This sample has 500,000 to 650,000 distinct CDR3 sequences, with just over 7% found just once. This sample also belongs to another study, concerning yellow fever vaccine responses in identical twins.

The sample was PBMCs. The receptors were gathered from a woman aged 18-29 years in good health. The CDR3 runs from the conserved cysteine through the conserved F or W. D genes are given only for firm matches. Size is omitted from some rows. Given values are once, few, many or a class for expanded clones.

TGTGCCAGCAGTGATCGGGGGGTTCGGGAGACCCAGTACTTC,CASSDRGVRETQYF,TRBD2,.,TRBV2,TRBJ2-5
TGTGCCAGCATTACAACCGCCGCGGTTGACACCATATATTTT,CASITTAAVDTIYF,.,many,TRBV12-3/TRBV12-4,TRBJ1-3
TGTGCCAGCAGCTTAGCGGCCCGGGACAGGGAAGAGACCCAGTACTTC,CASSLAARDREETQYF,TRBD1,.,TRBV13,TRBJ2-5
TGCAGTGCTAGTCTGGTTGGTAATCAGCCCCAGCATTTT,CSASLVGNQPQHF,.,.,TRBV20-1,TRBJ1-5
TGTGCCAGCAGCCGTAATGGAGGGGGCACTGGAAACACCATATATTTT,CASSRNGGGTGNTIYF,TRBD1,.,TRBV3-1,TRBJ1-3
TGTGCCAGCGGTACCCGGAGGGCCGTTTATGAGACCCAGTACTTC,CASGTRRAVYETQYF,.,few,TRBV28,TRBJ2-5
TGTGCCAGCAAGAAGGACAGGGGGAACTATGGCTACACCTTC,CASKKDRGNYGYTF,TRBD1,few,TRBV7-2,TRBJ1-2
TGCAGCGTTGAATCGGGGTTGGAGAACACTGAAGCTTTCTTT,CSVESGLENTEAFF,.,.,TRBV29-1,TRBJ1-1
TGCAGTGCTCCCTCTTCGGGAGGCCCCAACACCGGGGAGCTGTTTTTT,CSAPSSGGPNTGELFF,TRBD2,many,TRBV20-1,TRBJ2-2
TGTGCCAGCAGTTTAAACGGGGGGGCCGGCAATGAGCAGTTCTTC,CASSLNGGAGNEQFF,TRBD2,many,TRBV27,TRBJ2-1
TGTGCCAGCAGTGCCAGGGGGCCCTCCTATCGGAATGAGCAGTTCTTC,CASSARGPSYRNEQFF,TRBD1,many,TRBV25-1,TRBJ2-1
TGTGCCAGCAGTGTCCAGAACACCGGGGAGCTGTTTTTT,CASSVQNTGELFF,.,many,TRBV25-1,TRBJ2-2
TGTGCAAGTCGCTTAGCGCGGCTAGCGGGGACAACAGATACGCAGTATTTT,CASRLARLAGTTDTQYF,.,.,TRBV12-2,TRBJ2-3
TGTGCCATCAGCCTAGGGGACAGGGGCCAAGAGACCCAGTACTTC,CAISLGDRGQETQYF,TRBD1,.,TRBV10-3,TRBJ2-5